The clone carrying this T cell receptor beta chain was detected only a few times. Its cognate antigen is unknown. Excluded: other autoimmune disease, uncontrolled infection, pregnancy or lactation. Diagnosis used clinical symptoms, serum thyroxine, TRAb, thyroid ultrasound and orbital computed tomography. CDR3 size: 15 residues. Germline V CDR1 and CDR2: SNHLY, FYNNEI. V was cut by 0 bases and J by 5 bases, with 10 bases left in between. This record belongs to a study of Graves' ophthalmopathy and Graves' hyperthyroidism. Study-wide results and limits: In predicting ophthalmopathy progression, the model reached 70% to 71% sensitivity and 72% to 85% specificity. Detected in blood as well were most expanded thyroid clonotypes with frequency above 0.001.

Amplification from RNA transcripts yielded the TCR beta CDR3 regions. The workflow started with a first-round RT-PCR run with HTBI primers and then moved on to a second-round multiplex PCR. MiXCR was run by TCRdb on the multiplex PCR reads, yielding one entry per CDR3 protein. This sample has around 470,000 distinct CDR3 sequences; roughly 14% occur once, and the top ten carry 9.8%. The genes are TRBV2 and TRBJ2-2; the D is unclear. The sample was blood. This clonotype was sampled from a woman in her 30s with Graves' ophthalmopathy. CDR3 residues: CASSEALWGTGELFF. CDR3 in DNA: TGTGCCAGCAGTGAAGCGCTATGGGGTACCGGGGAGCTGTTTTTT.